Below are 21 T cell receptor beta chains sequenced from a single sample in a study of CD8 T cells in ankylosing spondylitis. Using its own MiXCR run on the 5' RACE reads, TCRdb lists one record per CDR3 protein. The sample lists under 300,000 distinct CDR3 sequences; about 11% were seen once. The sample was blood, either unsorted or a sorted T cell fraction (not recorded which). The origin of the receptors is a male donor with ankylosing spondylitis or in good health (not recorded which).

In its sample, this clonotype was seen a few times. This chain joins TRBV29-1 and TRBJ1-4, with TRBD1 as a possible D gene (6 bases). Germline V CDR1 and CDR2: SQVTM, ANQGSEA. V was clipped by 0 bases and J by 7 bases, with 12 bases between them. This CDR3 is built from 14 residues. The CDR3 sequence is CSVEDPRGGEKLFF. CDR3 bases: TGCAGCGTTGAAGATCCACGAGGGGGTGAAAAACTGTTTTTT.

In the case of this clonotype: A much more abundant neighbour one base away suggests this may be a read error. The V and J genes are TRBV5-1 and TRBJ2-7; TRBD2 agrees at 8 bases. The germline gives CDR1 SGHRS, CDR2 YFSETQ. CDR3 length: 15 amino acids. V shed 4 bases and J 9 bases; nucleotides not matched to a gene: 15. DNA of the CDR3: TGCGCCAGCAGCGGGGTCGGGAGGGGGTCCCTCGCGCAGTACTTC. Protein product: CASSGVGRGSLAQYF.

The genes are TRBV5-5 and TRBJ2-7, with TRBD2 matching over 11 bases. This CDR3 is built from 18 residues. Germline V lookup: CDR1 SGHKS, CDR2 YYEKEE (reference sequence). The junction had 19 bases not matched to a gene; V was cut back by 2 bases and J by 9 bases. The CDR3 sequence: CASSLKLTSGSPGSGQYF. CDR3 bases: TGTGCCAGCAGCTTAAAGCTTACTAGCGGGAGCCCGGGGTCCGGGCAGTACTTC.

This clonotype was observed at least ten times. The V and J genes are TRBV28 and TRBJ2-1; no clear D gene. V was trimmed by 7 bases and J by 2 bases, leaving 12 bases between them. This CDR3 spans 14 amino acids. Germline V gene lookup returns CDR1 MDHEN and CDR2 SYDVKM. The CDR3 bases are TGTGCCAGCACTACCAGCGCGACCTACAATGAGCAGTTCTTC. It encodes CASTTSATYNEQFF.

This clonotype has at least ten counts. This chain uses TRBV5-1 with TRBJ2-3; a possible D gene is TRBD1 (6 bases). Trimming stripped 2 bases from V and 2 bases from J, with 15 bases between. Germline V CDR1 and CDR2: SGHRS, YFSETQ. This CDR3 is built from 16 residues. DNA for the CDR3: TGCGCCAGCAGCTTCACGACCGGGACAAACACAGATACGCAGTATTTT. It specifies CASSFTTGTNTDTQYF.

This clonotype was picked up many times. V and J are TRBV20-1 and TRBJ1-5; the D is unclear. Looked up from germline, CDR1 is DFQATT and CDR2 is SNEGSKA (reference sequence). The CDR3 consists of 12 residues. V lost 1 base to trimming and J lost 7 bases, with 8 bases between them. The CDR3, as DNA: TGCAGTGCTAGAGGGTTAAGGCAGCCCCAGCATTTT. Its protein product is CSARGLRQPQHF.

In its sample, this clonotype was seen many times. This rearrangement joins TRBV4-1 to TRBJ1-1, with D possibly matching TRBD1 (5 bases). Germline V gene lookup returns CDR1 MGHRA and CDR2 YSYEKL. The CDR3 runs 16 residues. V dropped 4 bases and J dropped 1 base, with 16 bases sitting between them. CDR3: CASSLNLGAANTEAFF. Here the CDR3 DNA reads TGCGCCAGCAGCCTTAATCTCGGGGCGGCGAACACTGAAGCTTTCTTT.

This clonotype was picked up a small number of times. This rearrangement joins TRBV9 to TRBJ1-2; D gene ambiguous. Trimming stripped 0 bases from V and 4 bases from J, with 7 bases between. The CDR3 covers 13 residues. The germline gives CDR1 SGDLS, CDR2 YYNGEE. The CDR3 DNA sequence: TGTGCCAGCAGCGTAGACCCAGCCTATGGCTACACCTTC. This translates into CASSVDPAYGYTF.

For the CDR3, the DNA is TGTGCCACCAGCAGCTCCGGGATTTCCACAGATACGCAGTATTTT. Translated: CATSSSGISTDTQYF. This chain connects TRBV15 to TRBJ2-3; a possible D gene is TRBD2 (5 bases). The CDR3 contains 15 residues. Deletions cut 3 bases from V and 2 bases from J, with 12 bases between. CDR1 and CDR2 (germline): LNHNV, YYDKDF (reference sequence).

This clonotype came up many times. The chain employs TRBV20-1 and TRBJ2-3; D remains unclear. This CDR3 spans 16 amino acids. The V end lost 5 bases, the J end lost 4 bases, and 22 bases lay between the germline ends. In germline, CDR1 is DFQATT, CDR2 SNEGSKA (reference sequence). CDR3 DNA sequence: TGCAGTGCTTTATCCCTCCACGTTATAGATTCAGATACGCAGTATTTT. It encodes CSALSLHVIDSDTQYF.

This clonotype was picked up many times. The chain uses TRBV4-1 and TRBJ2-7; D possibly corresponds to TRBD1 (6 bases). Germline CDR1 reads MGHRA; CDR2 reads YSYEKL. The CDR3 spans 14 residues. Trimming removed 5 bases at V and 2 bases at J, with 13 bases between. As DNA, the CDR3 is TGCGCCAGCAGCTCCATCGGGACACCCTACGAGCAGTACTTC. As protein: CASSSIGTPYEQYF.

In its sample, this clonotype was seen many times. The chain recombines TRBV12-3 or TRBV12-4 with TRBJ2-7; D is unresolved. This CDR3 region has 13 residues. V was pared by 6 bases and J by 2 bases, with 11 bases between. Here the CDR3 reads CASSSLRTYEQYF. The CDR3 nucleotides read TGTGCCAGCAGCTCCCTTCGAACCTACGAGCAGTACTTC.

This clonotype was seen repeatedly, ten times or more. The chain employs TRBV3-1 and TRBJ2-2, with D possibly matching TRBD2 (6 bases). This CDR3 has 16 amino acids. CDR1 is LGHDT, CDR2 YNNKEL, per germline (reference sequence). V lost 4 bases and J lost 10, with 22 bases in between. The CDR3 bases are TGTGCCAGCAGCCCCAATCTCCTTGGGGGGAGCGCGGAGCTGTTTTTT. The encoded protein is CASSPNLLGGSAELFF.

This clonotype was seen ten or more times. This chain links TRBV5-6 with TRBJ2-5; D is unclear. Germline V gives CDR1 SGHDT, CDR2 YYEEEE. Trimming took 0 bases from V and 5 from J, leaving 8 bases between them. The CDR3 is 13 residues long. This CDR3 reads CASSLGPGETQYF. The CDR3 DNA sequence: TGTGCCAGCAGCTTGGGACCCGGGGAGACCCAGTACTTC.

The chain links TRBV5-1 to TRBJ2-2, with D possibly being TRBD1 (5 bases). Germline CDR1 reads SGHRS; CDR2 reads YFSETQ. V lost 0 bases and J 0 bases, leaving 9 bases between the germline ends. This CDR3 has 16 residues. CDR3 sequence (DNA): TGCGCCAGCAGCTTGGTCGGACACTCGAACACCGGGGAGCTGTTTTTT. Amino acid sequence: CASSLVGHSNTGELFF.

The genes are TRBV11-2 and TRBJ2-7, with D hard to call. V was cut by 4 bases and J by 3 bases, with 7 bases left in between. The CDR3 length is 12 residues. The germline V gene encodes CDR1 SGHAT and CDR2 FQNNGV. The CDR3 DNA sequence: TGTGCCAGCAGCTCCCTCCACTACGAGCAGTACTTC. Protein: CASSSLHYEQYF.

This clonotype was found many times. The chain links TRBV5-1 to TRBJ2-3; 9 bases align to TRBD2. The CDR3 covers 14 residues. V shed 4 bases and J 6 bases; nucleotides not matched to a gene: 6. CDR1 is SGHRS and CDR2 is YFSETQ in the germline V gene. The CDR3 DNA is TGCGCCAGCAGCCTTGGGACTAGCCGCGATACGCAGTATTTT. Translating it yields CASSLGTSRDTQYF. The whole variable domain, filled in from reference TRBV5-1 and TRBJ2-3, reads KAGVTQTPRYLIKTRGQQVTLSCSPISGHRSVSWYQQTPGQGLQFLFEYFSETQRNKGNFPGRFSGRQFSNSRSEMNVSTLELGDSALYLCASSLGTSRDTQYFGPGTRLTVL.

This clonotype has ten or more counts. The genes are TRBV15 and TRBJ2-5, with 9 positions matching TRBD1. V lost 2 bases, J lost 5 bases, and 6 bases stayed unmatched. The CDR3 is 15 residues long. Germline V gene lookup returns CDR1 LNHNV and CDR2 YYDKDF (reference sequence). The CDR3 nucleotides are TGTGCCACCAGCAGACAGGGACAGGGAATGGAGACCCAGTACTTC. It encodes CATSRQGQGMETQYF.

This clonotype was seen at least ten times. The J gene is TRBJ1-3, the V gene TRBV5-5; no firm D call. Trimming left V 4 bases short and J 5 bases short, with 16 bases between. This CDR3 is built from 15 residues. Per the germline V gene, CDR1 is SGHKS and CDR2 is YYEKEE (reference sequence). The CDR3 protein is CASSPAPVLRNTIYF. DNA for the CDR3: TGTGCCAGCAGCCCTGCTCCGGTCCTCAGAAACACCATATATTTT.

This clonotype was recorded many times. This chain uses TRBV3-1 with TRBJ2-1; D is ambiguous. CDR3 length equals 15 residues. V lost 2 bases and J lost 0, with 8 bases in between. Germline CDR1 is LGHDT and CDR2 is YNNKEL (reference sequence). The CDR3 loop is CASSQRDTSYNEQFF. The CDR3 nucleotides read TGTGCCAGCAGCCAACGAGACACCTCCTACAATGAGCAGTTCTTC.

The sample holds many counts of this clonotype. The V gene is TRBV12-3 or TRBV12-4, the J gene TRBJ1-5; D is unresolved. The CDR3 length is 13 residues. V was trimmed by 3 bases and J by 5 bases, leaving 8 bases between them. The CDR3 DNA sequence: TGTGCCAGCAGTTTTGGGGATTATCAGCCCCAGCATTTT. It codes for CASSFGDYQPQHF.